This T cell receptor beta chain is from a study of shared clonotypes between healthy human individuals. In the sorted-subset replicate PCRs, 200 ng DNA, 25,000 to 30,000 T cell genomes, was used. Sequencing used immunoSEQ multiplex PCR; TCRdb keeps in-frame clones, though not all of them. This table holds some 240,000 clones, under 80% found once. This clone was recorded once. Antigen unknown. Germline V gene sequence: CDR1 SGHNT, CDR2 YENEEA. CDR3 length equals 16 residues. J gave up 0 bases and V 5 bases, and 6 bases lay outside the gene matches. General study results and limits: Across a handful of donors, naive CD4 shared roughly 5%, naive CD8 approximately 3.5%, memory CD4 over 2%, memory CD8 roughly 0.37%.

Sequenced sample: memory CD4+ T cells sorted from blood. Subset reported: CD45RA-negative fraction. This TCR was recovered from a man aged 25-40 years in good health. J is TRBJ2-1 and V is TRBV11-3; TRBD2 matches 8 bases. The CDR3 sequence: CASSREGGHSYNEQFF. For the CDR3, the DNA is TGTGCCAGCAGCCGGGAGGGGGGCCACTCCTACAATGAGCAGTTCTTC.